The 22 T cell receptor beta chains given below trace back to one sample, sequenced in a study of human T cells and chemical hapten exposure. MiXCR, applied by TCRdb to the RACE reads, yields one record per CDR3 protein. The profile shows 210,000 or so distinct CDR3 sequences, around 25% of them singletons. The time point: patch test 3, about 24 weeks after DPC sensitization. The treatment denotes: therapeutic diphenylcyclopropenone sensitization with weekly scalp DPC. The material sequenced was whole blood, taken in connection with sensitization to the hapten diphenylcyclopropenone (DPC). The receptors stem from a woman in her thirties or forties with alopecia areata. Some clones in this sample may be carry-over from other donors' samples.

The V and J genes are TRBV5-1 and TRBJ2-1; tentative D call: TRBD2 (6 bases). The CDR3 runs to 14 residues. CDR1 and CDR2 (germline): SGHRS, YFSETQ. Trimming left V 3 bases short and J 7 bases short, with 14 bases between. The CDR3 bases are TGCGCCAGCAGCTCTGAACTAGCCCCAAATGAGCAGTTCTTC. This gives the protein CASSSELAPNEQFF. Based on the CDR3 plus reference TRBV5-1 and TRBJ2-1, the full variable domain is KAGVTQTPRYLIKTRGQQVTLSCSPISGHRSVSWYQQTPGQGLQFLFEYFSETQRNKGNFPGRFSGRQFSNSRSEMNVSTLELGDSALYLCASSSELAPNEQFFGPGTRLTVL.

The chain recombines TRBV20-1 with TRBJ2-5; 9 bases are a match to TRBD2. This CDR3 has 15 amino acids. Germline V lookup: CDR1 DFQATT, CDR2 SNEGSKA (reference sequence). The CDR3 loop reads CSAREAGGSAETQYF. The CDR3 DNA reads TGCAGCGCACGGGAAGCGGGAGGCTCCGCGGAGACCCAGTACTTC.

This clonotype has a single count. This sequence joins TRBV13 and TRBJ2-1; D is perhaps TRBD1 (5 bases). Germline V gene lookup returns CDR1 PRHDT and CDR2 FYEKMQ (reference sequence). This CDR3 comprises 15 residues. V was pared by 1 base and J by 4 bases, with 11 bases between. CDR3 in amino acids: CASSLAGQGYNEQFF. CDR3 bases: TGTGCCAGCAGCTTAGCAGGGCAAGGATACAATGAGCAGTTCTTC.

This clonotype was recorded a few times. The V and J genes are TRBV12-3 or TRBV12-4 and TRBJ1-5; no clear D. Trimming took off 2 bases at V and 1 base at J, with 9 bases between the two ends. CDR3 length: 15 amino acids. CDR3 protein: CASSLNGRSNQPQHF. CDR3 bases: TGTGCCAGCAGTTTAAACGGAAGAAGCAATCAGCCCCAGCATTTT.

The V and J genes are TRBV10-3 and TRBJ2-3, with a tentative D call TRBD1 (5 bases). This CDR3 is 14 amino acids long. Germline V gene data show CDR1 as ENHRY and CDR2 as SYGVKD. The CDR3 DNA sequence: TGTGCTATACAATTCAGGGATCACACAGATACGCAGTATTTT. It yields the protein CAIQFRDHTDTQYF.

There are many counts of this clonotype. The rearrangement joins TRBV4-2 to TRBJ2-1; the D gene is possibly TRBD2 (5 bases). The CDR3 is 16 amino acids. Looked up from germline, CDR1 is LGHNA and CDR2 is YNFKEQ. Deletions cut 0 bases from V and 0 bases from J, with 9 bases between. The CDR3 protein is CASSQDRRLSYNEQFF. The CDR3 bases are TGTGCCAGCAGCCAAGATAGGAGGCTCTCCTACAATGAGCAGTTCTTC.

The chain employs TRBV6-5 and TRBJ1-3; D possibly corresponds to TRBD1 (6 bases). Trimming took 5 bases from V and 3 from J, leaving 14 bases between them. The CDR3 totals 15 residues. Germline V gene sequence: CDR1 MNHEY, CDR2 SVGAGI. This CDR3 reads CASSTSTGFGNTIYF. The CDR3, as DNA: TGTGCCAGCAGTACAAGTACAGGGTTTGGAAACACCATATATTTT.

This clonotype has a handful of counts. The chain combines TRBV7-3 with TRBJ1-1; a weak D match, TRBD1 (6 bases). This CDR3 spans 16 amino acids. CDR1 SGHTA and CDR2 FQGTGA come from the germline V gene. The V gene lost 2 bases and the J gene lost 4 bases, with 17 bases spanning the gap. The DNA of the CDR3 is TGTGCCAGCAGCTTAGGTGGGGGGGGCGCGGGCACTGAAGCTTTCTTT. Protein product: CASSLGGGGAGTEAFF.

The rearrangement links TRBV5-1 to TRBJ1-2, with D possibly being TRBD1 (5 bases). The CDR3 totals 14 residues. From germline, CDR1 is SGHRS and CDR2 YFSETQ. Trimming left V 3 bases short and J 7 bases short, with 16 bases between. The CDR3 loop is CASSSGTDLIGYTF. CDR3 coding DNA: TGCGCCAGCAGCTCAGGGACGGACTTGATTGGCTACACCTTC.

This clonotype was detected a few times. The chain links TRBV7-8 to TRBJ2-7; D perhaps matches TRBD1 (6 bases). The CDR3 consists of 15 residues. Trimming took 5 bases from V and 0 from J, leaving 14 bases between them. Germline CDR1 reads SGHVS; CDR2 reads FQNEAQ. For the CDR3, the DNA is TGTGCCAGCAGCACGCAGGGGCGCGTCTCCTACGAGCAGTACTTC. It encodes CASSTQGRVSYEQYF. Together with reference TRBV7-8 and TRBJ2-7, the CDR3 gives the full variable domain: GAGVSQSPRYKVAKRGQDVALRCDPISGHVSLFWYQQALGQGPEFLTYFQNEAQLDKSGLPSDRFFAERPEGSVSTLKIQRTQQEDSAVYLCASSTQGRVSYEQYFGPGTRLTVT.

The chain recombines TRBV7-8 with TRBJ2-5, with TRBD2 matching 7 bases. This CDR3 contains 13 residues. V lost 6 bases and J lost 5; bases outside the gene matches: 6. The V gene's germline CDR1 is SGHVS and CDR2 FQNEAQ. The CDR3 nucleotides are TGTGCCAGCAGGCGGGAGAATGGGGAGACCCAGTACTTC. Protein product: CASRRENGETQYF. Drawing the rest from reference TRBV7-8 and TRBJ2-5, the complete variable domain is GAGVSQSPRYKVAKRGQDVALRCDPISGHVSLFWYQQALGQGPEFLTYFQNEAQLDKSGLPSDRFFAERPEGSVSTLKIQRTQQEDSAVYLCASRRENGETQYFGPGTRLLVL.

The chain carries TRBV21-1 and TRBJ2-7. TRBV21-1 is listed as a pseudogene. This CDR3 is built from 12 residues. CDR3 residues: CASSTLSYEQYF. For the CDR3, the DNA is TGTGCCAGCAGCACCCTCTCCTACGAGCAGTACTTC.

The CDR3 here is CASSYVNTQYF. The CDR3 nucleotides are TGTGCCAGCAGTTATGTGAATACGCAGTATTTT. V gene TRBV6-2 or TRBV6-3 combines with J gene TRBJ2-3; D remains ambiguous. Trimming pared 3 bases from V and 7 bases from J, leaving 5 bases between. CDR3 length equals 11 residues. Germline values: CDR1 MNHEY, CDR2 SVGEGT.

The chain recombines TRBV7-2 with TRBJ1-2; D remains unclear. The CDR3 is 13 residues long. Trimming took 5 bases from V and 4 from J, leaving 11 bases between them. Germline assignment: CDR1 SGHTA and CDR2 FQGNSA. The CDR3 sequence is CASSAISSYGYTF. The CDR3 DNA follows: TGTGCCAGCAGCGCTATAAGTAGCTATGGCTACACCTTC.

This chain joins TRBV16 and TRBJ1-5; the D gene is possibly TRBD1 (5 bases). The V gene's germline CDR1 is KGHSY and CDR2 FQNENV. The CDR3 is 15 residues long. V lost 2 bases and J lost 2, with 10 bases in between. The DNA of the CDR3 is TGTGCCAGCAGCCAAGGTGGAGGGGGCAATCAGCCCCAGCATTTT. It translates to CASSQGGGGNQPQHF.

CDR3 sequence (DNA): TGTGCCAGCAGCTCCTCGACAGGGATTAATGAAAAACTGTTTTTT. Translation: CASSSSTGINEKLFF. The chain recombines TRBV9 with TRBJ1-4; 7 bases line up with TRBD1. Trimming at V came to 4 bases and at J to 4 bases, leaving 7 bases not matched to a gene. Germline V gene data show CDR1 as SGDLS and CDR2 as YYNGEE. CDR3 length: 15 residues. Complete variable domain (other parts from reference TRBV9 and TRBJ1-4): DSGVTQTPKHLITATGQRVTLRCSPRSGDLSVYWYQQSLDQGLQFLIQYYNGEERAKGNILERFSAQQFPDLHSELNLSSLELGDSALYFCASSSSTGINEKLFFGSGTQLSVL.

V gene TRBV20-1 combines with J gene TRBJ1-1; no firm D call. The CDR3 loop spans 12 amino acids. The germline V gene has CDR1 DFQATT and CDR2 SNEGSKA (reference sequence). V lost 2 bases, J lost 1 base, and 5 bases lay in between. In DNA, the CDR3 is TGCAGTGCTAGAAGGACGAACACTGAAGCTTTCTTT. It translates to CSARRTNTEAFF.

This clonotype has just a few counts. Here the CDR3 DNA reads TGTGCCAGCCTGGGTCCCCTAAGCTCCTACAATGAGCAGTTCTTC. Its translation is CASLGPLSSYNEQFF. The chain couples TRBV12-3 or TRBV12-4 to TRBJ2-1; no reliable D call. The V end lost 8 bases, the J end lost 0 bases, and 14 bases lay between the germline ends. The CDR3 runs to 15 residues.

The genes are TRBV6-2 or TRBV6-3 and TRBJ2-3; 7 bases match TRBD2. V dropped 8 bases and J dropped 0; count of bases not matched to a gene: 5. Germline-derived CDR1 and CDR2 are MNHEY and SVGEGT. There are 14 residues in the CDR3. The CDR3 spells CASQRDGSTDTQYF. The CDR3, as DNA: TGTGCCAGCCAGCGGGACGGGAGCACAGATACGCAGTATTTT.

The gene calls are TRBV7-2 and TRBJ2-1, with 14 bases lining up with TRBD2. CDR1 and CDR2 from the germline V gene are SGHTA and FQGNSA. The CDR3 totals 19 residues. With 5 bases clipped from V and 1 base from J, the junction kept 10 bases outside the gene matches. The CDR3 nucleotides are TGTGCCAGCAGCCCGTTGACTAGCGGGAGGGCCGGGTCCTACAATGAGCAGTTCTTC. Translation gives CASSPLTSGRAGSYNEQFF.

J is TRBJ2-7 and V is TRBV28; the match to TRBD1 covers 8 bases. The CDR3 spans 13 residues. V was clipped by 1 base and J by 5 bases; unmatched bases: 1. Germline CDR1 and CDR2: MDHEN and SYDVKM. DNA for the CDR3: TGTGCCAGCAGTTTATTCAGGGGGCACGAGCAGTACTTC. Its translation is CASSLFRGHEQYF.

This clonotype was observed many times. This chain links TRBV29-1 with TRBJ1-2, with D possibly matching TRBD1 (6 bases). The CDR3 sequence is 11 residues long. CDR1 is SQVTM, CDR2 ANQGSEA, per germline. Trimming left V 3 bases short and J 8 bases short, with 10 bases between. CDR3 residues: CSVDGGWGYTF. DNA of the CDR3: TGCAGCGTTGACGGGGGCTGGGGCTACACCTTC.